This T cell receptor (beta chain) was found in a study of cytomegalovirus exposure and HLA in healthy donors. About the study: A data release that came early held 80 million or so unique TCRs from HLA-typed donors. Caucasian-associated ancestry cluster membership applied to 75% to 85% of approximately 420 genotyped donors.

With 60 Vbeta and 13 Jbeta primers, the PCR was carried out. The repertoire was sequenced with immunoSEQ multiplex PCR; TCRdb's copy has only in-frame clones and lacks some. Of 200,000 or so clones listed, approximately 78% are singletons. Broader study findings: Reported results showed that the classifier diagnosed cytomegalovirus status with high specificity and sensitivity.

Details on this clone: Its antigen is not identified.

The germline V gene has CDR1 SEHNR and CDR2 FQNEAQ (reference sequence). V was pared by 5 bases and J by 5 bases, with 10 bases of the junction left unmatched. This CDR3 contains 16 residues. This clonotype was sampled from a woman aged 45-60 years in good health and CMV-seropositive. V gene TRBV7-9 combines with J gene TRBJ2-7; TRBD1 agrees at 12 bases. Sequencing was done on a sample of PBMCs. The CDR3: CASSEIPGQGAHEQYF. CDR3 coding DNA: TGTGCCAGCAGCGAAATTCCGGGACAGGGGGCCCACGAGCAGTACTTC.